The sequence of this T cell receptor beta chain was determined in a study of blood T cell repertoires in COVID-19. Looking at the study overall: COVID-19 samples from acute and convalescent phases originated in the United States, Italy and Spain. From T cells, B-cell-depleted T cells, or PBMCs came the material, which was cDNA or gDNA.

As handled by the study authors: By means of reference gene primer amplification, nucleated cell counts were estimated. Some clones are missing from TCRdb's copy, which holds only in-frame ones; the method was immunoSEQ multiplex PCR. That table is the source of V, J and clone size, and D and trimming were worked out from the DNA. The sample carries 15,000 to 20,000 clones, about 87% recorded once. The CDR3 covers 16 residues. Trimming took off 4 bases at V and 0 bases at J, with 15 bases between the two ends. CDR1 and CDR2 (germline): SGHRS, YFSETQ. The material sequenced was peripheral blood. This chain connects TRBV5-1 to TRBJ2-3; maybe TRBD1 (6 bases). This receptor was taken from a human donor in a cohort sampled during active COVID-19. CDR3 sequence: CASSQGQFSSTDTQYF. Here the CDR3 DNA reads TGCGCCAGCAGCCAAGGACAGTTTTCTAGCACAGATACGCAGTATTTT. Complete variable domain (other parts from reference TRBV5-1 and TRBJ2-3): KAGVTQTPRYLIKTRGQQVTLSCSPISGHRSVSWYQQTPGQGLQFLFEYFSETQRNKGNFPGRFSGRQFSNSRSEMNVSTLELGDSALYLCASSQGQFSSTDTQYFGPGTRLTVL.